The 9 T cell receptor beta chains in this list originate from one sample, sequenced in a study of identical twins. TCRdb ran MiXCR on the 5' RACE reads and lists one entry per CDR3 protein. Altogether around 1.7 million distinct CDR3 sequences are present, about 31% being singletons, with the ten largest covering around 0.3%. Sequencing input: cord blood. The origin of the receptors is a newborn girl in good health.

The genes are TRBV20-1 and TRBJ2-1, with D tentatively TRBD2 (6 bases). Germline V gene sequence: CDR1 DFQATT, CDR2 SNEGSKA (reference sequence). The CDR3 loop spans 18 amino acids. The V end was cut by 3 bases, the J end by 2 bases, with 23 bases between. The CDR3 coding sequence is TGCAGTGCTAGTCGGGCGGCGGGGAGAGGGGTTACCTACAATGAGCAGTTCTTC. It translates to CSASRAAGRGVTYNEQFF.

The sample holds a few counts of this clonotype. The chain uses TRBV25-1 and TRBJ1-6, with 8 bases fitting TRBD1. Germline trimming cut 3 bases from V and 7 bases from J; bases unmatched to any gene: 8. The CDR3 has 16 amino acids. Germline CDR1 MGHDK, CDR2 SYGVNS. The CDR3 loop reads CASSEISGGVNSPLHF. The CDR3 DNA sequence: TGTGCCAGCAGTGAGATATCAGGGGGCGTAAATTCACCCCTCCACTTT.

This chain uses TRBV28 with TRBJ1-5; 8 bases are shared with TRBD1. V dropped 5 bases and J dropped 6; count of bases not matched to a gene: 15. The CDR3 runs 17 residues. From germline, CDR1 is MDHEN and CDR2 SYDVKM. Written as DNA, the CDR3 is TGTGCCAGCAGTGCCCCTATCGGACAGGGATTAGGTCAGCCCCAGCATTTT. Its translation: CASSAPIGQGLGQPQHF. Looking up the rest from reference TRBV28 and TRBJ1-5 gives the full variable domain: DVKVTQSSRYLVKRTGEKVFLECVQDMDHENMFWYRQDPGLGLRLIYFSYDVKMKEKGDIPEGYSVSREKKERFSLILESASTNQTSMYLCASSAPIGQGLGQPQHFGDGTRLSIL.

V gene TRBV5-1 combines with J gene TRBJ2-2; D is uncertain. This CDR3 region has 16 residues. Trimming cost V 2 bases and J 1 base, with 12 bases left between them. In germline, CDR1 is SGHRS, CDR2 YFSETQ. The CDR3 coding sequence is TGCGCCAGCAGCTTTATGACCACCGGGAACACCGGGGAGCTGTTTTTT. Encoded protein: CASSFMTTGNTGELFF.

V usage is TRBV5-1 and J usage is TRBJ2-7, with a tentative D call TRBD1 (5 bases). Germline-derived CDR1 and CDR2 are SGHRS and YFSETQ. The CDR3 spans 14 residues. Trimming cost V 1 base and J 3 bases, with 11 bases left between them. CDR3 coding DNA: TGCGCCAGCAGCTTGTCAGGGAACGGCTACGAGCAGTACTTC. This codes for CASSLSGNGYEQYF.

The gene calls are TRBV7-9 and TRBJ1-1; no reliable D call. Trimming stripped 6 bases from V and 1 base from J, with 15 bases between. This CDR3 is 15 amino acids long. Germline V gene data show CDR1 as SEHNR and CDR2 as FQNEAQ (reference sequence). The CDR3 sequence: CASREREIKNTEAFF. DNA of the CDR3: TGTGCCAGCAGGGAGAGGGAGATTAAGAACACTGAAGCTTTCTTT.

This clonotype has a handful of counts. V and J are TRBV3-1 and TRBJ2-1; 11 positions agree with TRBD2. The length of the CDR3 is 16 residues. Germline lookup yields CDR1 LGHDT and CDR2 YNNKEL (reference sequence). V shed 2 bases, J shed 2 bases, and the junction held 2 bases outside the gene matches. The CDR3 DNA sequence: TGTGCCAGCAGCCAACTTAGCGGGGGGGCCTACAATGAGCAGTTCTTC. Protein product: CASSQLSGGAYNEQFF.

In its sample, this clonotype was seen a few times. DNA for the CDR3: TGTGCCAGCAGCGGTCGGGAATCCTACGAGCAGTACTTC. Translating it yields CASSGRESYEQYF. This chain links TRBV9 with TRBJ2-7; TRBD2 is a possible D gene (5 bases). This CDR3 region has 13 residues. Germline V gene data show CDR1 as SGDLS and CDR2 as YYNGEE. V shed 3 bases and J shed 1 base, with 8 bases lying between them.

This clonotype has a handful of counts. CDR3 bases: TGTGCCAGCAGTTACTCGGGACAGGACGGGGATGAGCAGTTCTTC. Its protein is CASSYSGQDGDEQFF. This chain links TRBV6-5 with TRBJ2-1; 8 bases are a match to TRBD1. After removal of 0 bases from V and 8 bases from J, the junction contained 6 bases not matched to a gene. The length of the CDR3 is 15 residues. Germline V gene lookup returns CDR1 MNHEY and CDR2 SVGAGI.